These 6 T cell receptor beta chains were all obtained from the same sample, sequenced in a study of T cell repertoires in cytomegalovirus infection. Via MiXCR, TCRdb re-called the reads, giving one row per CDR3 protein. This table holds roughly 310,000 distinct CDR3 sequences, approximately 32% found once. Antigens of these TCRs are unknown. The material sequenced was cultured PBMCs, taken from culture after CMV antigen stimulation. Receptors were obtained from a human donor in good health (CMV status not recorded). Some clones in this sample may be carry-over from other donors' samples.

This clonotype was recorded a few times. The chain carries TRBV19 and TRBJ1-6; TRBD1 is a possible D gene (5 bases). Germline V gene data show CDR1 as LNHDA and CDR2 as SQIVND (reference sequence). The CDR3 contains 17 residues. The V and J ends lost 8 bases and 0 bases respectively, with 17 bases between them. The CDR3 reads CASSTRRGSSYNSPLHF. CDR3 coding DNA: TGTGCCAGTTCTACTCGGCGGGGGAGCTCCTATAATTCACCCCTCCACTTT.

The sample holds a few counts of this clonotype. V gene TRBV7-7 combines with J gene TRBJ2-3, with TRBD1 matching 9 bases. Germline CDR1 and CDR2: SSHAT and FNYEAQ (reference sequence). The V segment lost 5 bases and the J segment 3 bases; nucleotides outside the gene matches: 6. The CDR3 loop spans 15 amino acids. For the CDR3, the DNA is TGTGCCAGCAGCGAGGGACAGGGAGGGACAGATACGCAGTATTTT. It codes for CASSEGQGGTDTQYF.

This clonotype was detected only once. The genes are TRBV20-1 and TRBJ2-5, with D possibly matching TRBD2 (5 bases). Per germline, CDR1 DFQATT and CDR2 SNEGSKA (reference sequence). This CDR3 is 12 amino acids long. The V gene lost 7 bases and the J gene lost 2 bases, with 11 bases spanning the gap. The CDR3 DNA sequence: TGCAGTGGTGTCGGGATGCAAGAGACCCAGTACTTC. Encoded protein: CSGVGMQETQYF.

The chain joins TRBV15 to TRBJ1-2; TRBD1 matches 7 bases. Looked up from germline, CDR1 is LNHNV and CDR2 is YYDKDF (reference sequence). The CDR3 runs 16 residues. The V segment lost 2 bases and the J segment 3 bases; nucleotides outside the gene matches: 9. In DNA, the CDR3 is TGTGCCACCAGCAGATTTCGGGACAGCCGTGACTATGGCTACACCTTC. Translating it yields CATSRFRDSRDYGYTF.

This clonotype has just a few counts. CDR3 coding DNA: TGTGCCAGCAGCCAAGGGACATGGACCGTCGGGTACACTGAAGCTTTCTTT. It encodes CASSQGTWTVGYTEAFF. The rearrangement links TRBV7-9 to TRBJ1-1; D is possibly TRBD1 (6 bases). The CDR3 has 17 amino acids. From germline, CDR1 is SEHNR and CDR2 FQNEAQ (reference sequence). Trimming cost V 5 bases and J 3 bases, with 22 bases left between them.

The chain uses TRBV2 and TRBJ1-5, with D hard to call. This CDR3 has 16 amino acids. The germline V and J ends were trimmed by 6 bases and 2 bases, with 17 bases remaining between them. Germline assignment: CDR1 SNHLY and CDR2 FYNNEI. DNA for the CDR3: TGTGCCAGCAGACCCGCCGGTTCGAGCGGCAATCAGCCCCAGCATTTT. This gives the protein CASRPAGSSGNQPQHF.